The rows below give T cell receptor beta chains drawn from one sample of a study of shared clonotypes between healthy human individuals. Assay: immunoSEQ multiplex PCR; the TCRdb copy retains only in-frame clones and omits some. The sample yields 1,500,000 or so clones, approximately 98.5% seen once. Sample: naive CD4+ T cells sorted from blood. These TCRs come from a man aged 30-40 years in good health. The CDR3 runs from the conserved cysteine through the conserved F or W. Fields, in order: CDR3 DNA, CDR3 protein, J gene, D gene, V gene, clone size. D genes are given only for firm matches. A row's size may be missing; if present it is once, few, many or a size class.

cdr3_nt: TGTGCCAGCAGCTTGTTCGAGCGGGCCTACGAGCAGTACTTC; cdr3_aa: CASSLFERAYEQYF; j_call: TRBJ2-7; d_call: NA; v_call: TRBV7-9; clone_size: NA
cdr3_nt: TGTGCCAGCAGCTTAGTTGGGTCTAGCGGGAGCCACAATGAGCAGTTCTTC; cdr3_aa: CASSLVGSSGSHNEQFF; j_call: TRBJ2-1; d_call: TRBD2; v_call: TRBV11-3; clone_size: once
cdr3_nt: TGCGCCAGCAGCTACTGGGGCGGGACAACCTCCCGCTACGAGCAGTACTTC; cdr3_aa: CASSYWGGTTSRYEQYF; j_call: TRBJ2-7; d_call: NA; v_call: TRBV5-1; clone_size: NA
cdr3_nt: TGTGCCAGCCGACAGGAACATACCCTTTGGTATGGCTACACCTTC; cdr3_aa: CASRQEHTLWYGYTF; j_call: TRBJ1-2; d_call: NA; v_call: TRBV6-1; clone_size: NA
cdr3_nt: TGCAGCGTTGAGGGACAGGGCGAACAGAGTGAGCAGTTCTTC; cdr3_aa: CSVEGQGEQSEQFF; j_call: TRBJ2-1; d_call: TRBD1; v_call: TRBV29-1; clone_size: NA
cdr3_nt: TGTGCCAGCTCACCACAGTTGGAGACCCAGTACTTC; cdr3_aa: CASSPQLETQYF; j_call: TRBJ2-5; d_call: NA; v_call: TRBV18; clone_size: NA
cdr3_nt: TGTGCCAGCAGCTCGCGGGGTGTGTCCTACGAGCAGTACTTC; cdr3_aa: CASSSRGVSYEQYF; j_call: TRBJ2-7; d_call: NA; v_call: TRBV13; clone_size: NA
cdr3_nt: TGTGCCAGCAGCTCCAGGACAGGGGTTTACGAAAAACTGTTTTTT; cdr3_aa: CASSSRTGVYEKLFF; j_call: TRBJ1-4; d_call: TRBD1; v_call: TRBV11-2; clone_size: NA
cdr3_nt: TGTGCCATCAGCCAGGGCTACGAGCAGTACTTC; cdr3_aa: CAISQGYEQYF; j_call: TRBJ2-7; d_call: NA; v_call: TRBV10-3; clone_size: NA
cdr3_nt: TGTGCCAGCGGACTAGCGAGCTCCTACGAGCAGTACTTC; cdr3_aa: CASGLASSYEQYF; j_call: TRBJ2-7; d_call: TRBD2; v_call: TRBV6-6; clone_size: NA
cdr3_nt: TGTGCCAGCAGCCAAGAAGGCAGCGGGAGGGGAGGGAACCAAGAGACCCAGTACTTC; cdr3_aa: CASSQEGSGRGGNQETQYF; j_call: TRBJ2-5; d_call: TRBD2; v_call: TRBV14; clone_size: NA
cdr3_nt: TGTGCCAGCAGTGTGGCAAAGACAGGCTTTAGCAATCAGCCCCAGCATTTT; cdr3_aa: CASSVAKTGFSNQPQHF; j_call: TRBJ1-5; d_call: NA; v_call: TRBV2; clone_size: NA
cdr3_nt: TGTGCCAGCAGTGACCAACGGGGAGATACGCAGTATTTT; cdr3_aa: CASSDQRGDTQYF; j_call: TRBJ2-3; d_call: NA; v_call: TRBV6-4; clone_size: once
cdr3_nt: TGCGCCAGCAGCCCCCAATTGGCAGGGACTGGAAACACCATATATTTT; cdr3_aa: CASSPQLAGTGNTIYF; j_call: TRBJ1-3; d_call: NA; v_call: TRBV5-1; clone_size: NA
cdr3_nt: TGTGCCAGCAGTTACTCGCGGGACAGGGTACGGCAGTACTTC; cdr3_aa: CASSYSRDRVRQYF; j_call: TRBJ2-7; d_call: TRBD1; v_call: TRBV6-5; clone_size: once
cdr3_nt: TGCAGCGTTGAAGAGGGAGTCCCCTACAATGAGCAGTTCTTC; cdr3_aa: CSVEEGVPYNEQFF; j_call: TRBJ2-1; d_call: NA; v_call: TRBV29-1; clone_size: few
cdr3_nt: TGTGCCAGCAGCTTGTACCGGGACAGGACATATCAGCCCCAGCATTTT; cdr3_aa: CASSLYRDRTYQPQHF; j_call: TRBJ1-5; d_call: TRBD1; v_call: TRBV7-8; clone_size: NA
cdr3_nt: TGTGCCAGCAGTTTAGCCAGAACTAATGAAAAACTGTTTTTT; cdr3_aa: CASSLARTNEKLFF; j_call: TRBJ1-4; d_call: NA; v_call: TRBV27; clone_size: NA
cdr3_nt: TGTGCCAGCAGCCGCCCGGTTGGGCCGGGGTACAATGAGCAGTTCTTC; cdr3_aa: CASSRPVGPGYNEQFF; j_call: TRBJ2-1; d_call: NA; v_call: TRBV5-5; clone_size: NA
cdr3_nt: TGTGCCAGCAGTGACCCGGGACTAGCGGGAGAGACCCAGTACTTC; cdr3_aa: CASSDPGLAGETQYF; j_call: TRBJ2-5; d_call: TRBD2; v_call: TRBV25-1; clone_size: NA
cdr3_nt: TGCGCCAGCAGCTTGGTTCAGGGGCCGAACACCGGGGAGCTGTTTTTT; cdr3_aa: CASSLVQGPNTGELFF; j_call: TRBJ2-2; d_call: NA; v_call: TRBV5-1; clone_size: NA
cdr3_nt: TGTGCCAGCAGCCCCGCTGCCGGGAGGGCCGGGAATGAGCAGTTCTTC; cdr3_aa: CASSPAAGRAGNEQFF; j_call: TRBJ2-1; d_call: TRBD2; v_call: TRBV28; clone_size: NA
cdr3_nt: TGTGCCATCAGCAACACACAGGGGGCGGTCAAAGGCTACACCTTC; cdr3_aa: CAISNTQGAVKGYTF; j_call: TRBJ1-2; d_call: TRBD1; v_call: TRBV10-3; clone_size: NA
cdr3_nt: TGTGCCAGCAGTTACCTACAGGGCACCGGGGAGCTGTTTTTT; cdr3_aa: CASSYLQGTGELFF; j_call: TRBJ2-2; d_call: NA; v_call: TRBV28; clone_size: NA
cdr3_nt: TGTGCCAGCAGGCGGGACAGGGGAATGAACACTGAAGCTTTCTTT; cdr3_aa: CASRRDRGMNTEAFF; j_call: TRBJ1-1; d_call: TRBD1; v_call: TRBV7-9; clone_size: NA
cdr3_nt: TGTGCCAGCAGTGAAAGGGGCGCAACCCAGTACTTC; cdr3_aa: CASSERGATQYF; j_call: TRBJ2-5; d_call: NA; v_call: TRBV25-1; clone_size: NA
cdr3_nt: TGCGCCAGCAGCCCGGGGACAGCAGAGACCCAGTACTTC; cdr3_aa: CASSPGTAETQYF; j_call: TRBJ2-5; d_call: TRBD1; v_call: TRBV5-1; clone_size: NA
cdr3_nt: TGTGCCAGCAGCTTAAAGGGGTTTGAGCAGTTCTTC; cdr3_aa: CASSLKGFEQFF; j_call: TRBJ2-1; d_call: NA; v_call: TRBV7-8; clone_size: NA
cdr3_nt: TGTGCCAGCAGTTTATGGTCTGGGGGACAGGGTAGGGTTGGGTTGCAAGAGACCCAGTACTTC; cdr3_aa: CASSLWSGGQGRVGLQETQYF; j_call: TRBJ2-5; d_call: TRBD1; v_call: TRBV28; clone_size: NA
cdr3_nt: TGTGCCAGCATTAACAGGGGGAACACTGAAGCTTTCTTT; cdr3_aa: CASINRGNTEAFF; j_call: TRBJ1-1; d_call: TRBD1; v_call: TRBV2; clone_size: NA
cdr3_nt: TGTGCCAGCAGCTTAAACCCGGGCACCGGGGAGCTGTTTTTT; cdr3_aa: CASSLNPGTGELFF; j_call: TRBJ2-2; d_call: NA; v_call: TRBV7-3; clone_size: NA
cdr3_nt: TGTGCCTTGTCTCGACAGGGGGCAGGGAACACTGAAGCTTTCTTT; cdr3_aa: CALSRQGAGNTEAFF; j_call: TRBJ1-1; d_call: TRBD1; v_call: TRBV28; clone_size: NA
cdr3_nt: TGTGCCTGGAGTTTCCTACCCGGGACAGGTCCGGGGAGGGAGACCCAGTACTTC; cdr3_aa: CAWSFLPGTGPGRETQYF; j_call: TRBJ2-5; d_call: TRBD1; v_call: TRBV30; clone_size: NA
cdr3_nt: TGTGCCAGCAGCCGCAAACAGGAGCTCTATGGCTACACCTTC; cdr3_aa: CASSRKQELYGYTF; j_call: TRBJ1-2; d_call: NA; v_call: TRBV7-8; clone_size: once
cdr3_nt: TGTGCCAGCAGCTTAGCGGCGGGAGCTAATGAGCAGTTCTTC; cdr3_aa: CASSLAAGANEQFF; j_call: TRBJ2-1; d_call: TRBD2; v_call: TRBV7-2; clone_size: many
cdr3_nt: TGTGCCAGCAGACACAGGGAAACCGGGGAGCTGTTTTTT; cdr3_aa: CASRHRETGELFF; j_call: TRBJ2-2; d_call: NA; v_call: TRBV11-2; clone_size: NA
cdr3_nt: TGTGCCAGCAGTTCCCCGGGACAGACTCCCAATGAGCAGTTCTTC; cdr3_aa: CASSSPGQTPNEQFF; j_call: TRBJ2-1; d_call: TRBD1; v_call: TRBV28; clone_size: NA